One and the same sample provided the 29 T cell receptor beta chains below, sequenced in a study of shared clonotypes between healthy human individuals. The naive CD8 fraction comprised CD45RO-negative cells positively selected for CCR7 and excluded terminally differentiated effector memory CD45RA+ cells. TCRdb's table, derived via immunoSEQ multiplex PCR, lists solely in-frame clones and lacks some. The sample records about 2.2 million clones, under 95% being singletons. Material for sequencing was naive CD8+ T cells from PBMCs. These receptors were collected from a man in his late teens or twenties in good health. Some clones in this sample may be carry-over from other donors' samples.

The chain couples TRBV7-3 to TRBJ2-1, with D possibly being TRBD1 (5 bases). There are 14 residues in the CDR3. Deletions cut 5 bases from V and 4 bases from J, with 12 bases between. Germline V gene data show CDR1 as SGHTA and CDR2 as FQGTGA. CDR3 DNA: TGTGCCAGCAGCCCCACAGGCGGATACAATGAGCAGTTCTTC. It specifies CASSPTGGYNEQFF.

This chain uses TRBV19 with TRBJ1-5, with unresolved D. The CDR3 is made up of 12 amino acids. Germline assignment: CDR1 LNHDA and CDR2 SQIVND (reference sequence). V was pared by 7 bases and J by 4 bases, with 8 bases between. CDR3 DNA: TGTGCCAGTAACCGACTTAATCAGCCCCAGCATTTT. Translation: CASNRLNQPQHF. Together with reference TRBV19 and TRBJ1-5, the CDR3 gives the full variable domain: DGGITQSPKYLFRKEGQNVTLSCEQNLNHDAMYWYRQDPGQGLRLIYYSQIVNDFQKGDIAEGYSVSREKKESFPLTVTSAQKNPTAFYLCASNRLNQPQHFGDGTRLSIL.

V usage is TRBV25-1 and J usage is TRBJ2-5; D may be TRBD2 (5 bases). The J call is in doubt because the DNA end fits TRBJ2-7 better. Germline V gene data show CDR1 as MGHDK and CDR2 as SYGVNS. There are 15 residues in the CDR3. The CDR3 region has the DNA TGTGCCAGCAGTGGAGCGGCTATTAGCTCCTACGAGCAGTACTTC. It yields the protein CASSGAAISSYEQYF.

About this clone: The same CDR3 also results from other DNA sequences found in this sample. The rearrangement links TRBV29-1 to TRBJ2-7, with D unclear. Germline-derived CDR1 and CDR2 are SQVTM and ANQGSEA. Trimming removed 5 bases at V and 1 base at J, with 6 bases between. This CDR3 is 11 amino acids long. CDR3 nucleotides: TGCAGCGTTAGGATTTCCTACGAGCAGTACTTC. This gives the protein CSVRISYEQYF.

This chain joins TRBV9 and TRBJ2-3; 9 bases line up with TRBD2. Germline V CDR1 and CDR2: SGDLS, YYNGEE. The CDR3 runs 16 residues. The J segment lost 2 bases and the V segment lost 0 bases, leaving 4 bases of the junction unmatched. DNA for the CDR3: TGTGCCAGCAGCGTAGTGGCTAGCGGGAACACAGATACGCAGTATTTT. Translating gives CASSVVASGNTDTQYF.

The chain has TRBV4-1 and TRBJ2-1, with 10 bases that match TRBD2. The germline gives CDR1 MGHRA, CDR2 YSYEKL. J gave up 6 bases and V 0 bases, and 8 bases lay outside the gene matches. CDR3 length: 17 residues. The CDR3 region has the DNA TGCGCCAGCAGCCAAGATCGACCTAGCGGGAGTTTCAATGAGCAGTTCTTC. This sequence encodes CASSQDRPSGSFNEQFF.

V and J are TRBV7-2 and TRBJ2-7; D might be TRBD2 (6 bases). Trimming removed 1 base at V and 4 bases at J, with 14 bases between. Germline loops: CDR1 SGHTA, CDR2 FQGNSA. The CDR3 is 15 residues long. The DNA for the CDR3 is TGTGCCAGCAGCTTAGATCCGGGAGCGGAATACGAGCAGTACTTC. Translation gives CASSLDPGAEYEQYF.

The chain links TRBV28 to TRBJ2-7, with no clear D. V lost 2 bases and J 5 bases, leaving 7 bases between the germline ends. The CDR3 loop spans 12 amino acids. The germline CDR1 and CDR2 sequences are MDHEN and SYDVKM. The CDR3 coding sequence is TGTGCCAGCAGTTTAAAATACCACGAGCAGTACTTC. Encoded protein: CASSLKYHEQYF.

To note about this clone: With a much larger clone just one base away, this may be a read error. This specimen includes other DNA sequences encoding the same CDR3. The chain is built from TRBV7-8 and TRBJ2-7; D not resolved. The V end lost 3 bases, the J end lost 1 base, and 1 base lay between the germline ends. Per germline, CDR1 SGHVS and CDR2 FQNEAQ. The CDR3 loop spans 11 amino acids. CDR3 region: CASSLSYEQYF. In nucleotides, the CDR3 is TGTGCCAGCAGCTTGTCCTACGAGCAGTACTTC.

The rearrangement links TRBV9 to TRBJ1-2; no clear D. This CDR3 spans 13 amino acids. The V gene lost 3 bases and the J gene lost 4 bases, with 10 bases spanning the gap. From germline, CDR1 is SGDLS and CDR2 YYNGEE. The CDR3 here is CASSGAAGYGYTF. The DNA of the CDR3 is TGTGCCAGCAGCGGAGCCGCCGGCTATGGCTACACCTTC.

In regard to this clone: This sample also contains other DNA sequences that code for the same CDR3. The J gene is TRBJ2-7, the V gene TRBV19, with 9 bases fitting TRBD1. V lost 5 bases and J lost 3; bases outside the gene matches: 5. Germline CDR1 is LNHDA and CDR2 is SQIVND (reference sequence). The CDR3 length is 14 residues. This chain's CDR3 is CASSARTGVYEQYF. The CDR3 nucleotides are TGTGCCAGTAGTGCCCGGACAGGGGTCTACGAGCAGTACTTC. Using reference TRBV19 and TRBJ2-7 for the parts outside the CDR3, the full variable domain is DGGITQSPKYLFRKEGQNVTLSCEQNLNHDAMYWYRQDPGQGLRLIYYSQIVNDFQKGDIAEGYSVSREKKESFPLTVTSAQKNPTAFYLCASSARTGVYEQYFGPGTRLTVT.

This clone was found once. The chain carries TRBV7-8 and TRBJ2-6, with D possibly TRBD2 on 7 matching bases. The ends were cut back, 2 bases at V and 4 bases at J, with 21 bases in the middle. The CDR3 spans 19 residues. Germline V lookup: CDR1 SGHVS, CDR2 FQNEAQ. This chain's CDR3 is CASSLSSGLSGGGANVLTF. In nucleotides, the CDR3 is TGTGCCAGCAGCTTATCTTCGGGACTCTCGGGGGGCGGGGCCAACGTCCTGACTTTC.

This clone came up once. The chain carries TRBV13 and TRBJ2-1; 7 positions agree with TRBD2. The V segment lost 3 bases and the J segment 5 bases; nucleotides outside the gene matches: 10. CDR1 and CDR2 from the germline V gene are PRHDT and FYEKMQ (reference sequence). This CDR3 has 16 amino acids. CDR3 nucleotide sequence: TGTGCCAGCAGCTTCATCTTAGCGGGCGTTAACAATGAGCAGTTCTTC. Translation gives CASSFILAGVNNEQFF.

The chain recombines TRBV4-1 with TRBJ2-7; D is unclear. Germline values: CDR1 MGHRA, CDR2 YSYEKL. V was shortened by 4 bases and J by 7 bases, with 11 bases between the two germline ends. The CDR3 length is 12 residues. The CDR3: CASSLGVGEQYF. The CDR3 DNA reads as TGCGCCAGCAGCCTTGGGGTAGGGGAGCAGTACTTC.

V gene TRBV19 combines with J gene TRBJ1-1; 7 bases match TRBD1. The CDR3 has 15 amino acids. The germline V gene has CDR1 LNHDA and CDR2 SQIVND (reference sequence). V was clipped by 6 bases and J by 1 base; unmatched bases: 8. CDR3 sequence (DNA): TGTGCCAGTAGCCGGCCCCGGGACAGGAACACTGAAGCTTTCTTT. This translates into CASSRPRDRNTEAFF.

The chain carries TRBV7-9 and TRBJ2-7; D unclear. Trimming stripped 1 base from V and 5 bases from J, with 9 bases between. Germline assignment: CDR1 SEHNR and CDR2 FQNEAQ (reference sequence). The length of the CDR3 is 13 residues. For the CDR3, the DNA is TGTGCCAGCAGCTTAGGAGCCCTAGACGAGCAGTACTTC. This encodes CASSLGALDEQYF.

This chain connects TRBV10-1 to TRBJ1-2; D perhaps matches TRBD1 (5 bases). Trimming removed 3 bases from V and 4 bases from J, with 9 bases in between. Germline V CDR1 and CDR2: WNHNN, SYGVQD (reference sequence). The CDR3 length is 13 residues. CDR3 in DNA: TGCGCCAGCAGTGATGGGGGTTCCTATGGCTACACCTTC. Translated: CASSDGGSYGYTF.

This CDR3 reads CASSIAPGGGYEQYF. As DNA, the CDR3 is TGTGCCAGTAGTATAGCGCCGGGGGGAGGCTACGAGCAGTACTTC. This chain uses TRBV19 with TRBJ2-7, with TRBD2 matching over 7 bases. Germline trimming cut 1 base from V and 3 bases from J; bases unmatched to any gene: 6. The germline CDR1 and CDR2 sequences are LNHDA and SQIVND (reference sequence). The CDR3 has 15 residues.

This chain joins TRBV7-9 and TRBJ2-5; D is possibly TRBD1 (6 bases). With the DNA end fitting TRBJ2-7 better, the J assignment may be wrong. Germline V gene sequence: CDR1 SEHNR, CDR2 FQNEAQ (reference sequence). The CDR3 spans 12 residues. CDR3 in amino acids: CASSNDRYEQYF. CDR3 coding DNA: TGTGCCAGCAGTAACGACAGGTACGAGCAGTACTTC.

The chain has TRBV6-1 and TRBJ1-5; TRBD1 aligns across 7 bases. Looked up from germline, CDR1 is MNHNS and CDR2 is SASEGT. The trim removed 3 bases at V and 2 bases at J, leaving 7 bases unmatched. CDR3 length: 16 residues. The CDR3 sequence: CASSDLTGLRNQPQHF. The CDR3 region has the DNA TGTGCCAGCAGTGACCTGACAGGGCTTCGCAATCAGCCCCAGCATTTT.

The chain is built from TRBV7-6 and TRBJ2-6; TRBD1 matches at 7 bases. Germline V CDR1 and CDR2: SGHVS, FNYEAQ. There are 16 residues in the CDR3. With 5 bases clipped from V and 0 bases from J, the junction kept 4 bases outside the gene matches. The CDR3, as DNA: TGTGCCAGCAGCAAACAGGGGACCTCTGGGGCCAACGTCCTGACTTTC. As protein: CASSKQGTSGANVLTF.

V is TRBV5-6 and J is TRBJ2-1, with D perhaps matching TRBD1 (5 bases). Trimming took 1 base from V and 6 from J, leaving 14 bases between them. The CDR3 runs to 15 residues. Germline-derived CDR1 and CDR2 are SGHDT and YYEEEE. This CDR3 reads CASSLTSMGPNEQFF. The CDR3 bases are TGTGCCAGCAGCTTGACCTCGATGGGGCCCAATGAGCAGTTCTTC. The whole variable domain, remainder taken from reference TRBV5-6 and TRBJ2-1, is DAGVTQSPTHLIKTRGQQVTLRCSPKSGHDTVSWYQQALGQGPQFIFQYYEEEERQRGNFPDRFSGHQFPNYSSELNVNALLLGDSALYLCASSLTSMGPNEQFFGPGTRLTVL.

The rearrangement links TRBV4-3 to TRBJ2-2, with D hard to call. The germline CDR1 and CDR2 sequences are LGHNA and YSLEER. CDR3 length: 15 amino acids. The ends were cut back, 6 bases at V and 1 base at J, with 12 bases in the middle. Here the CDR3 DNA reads TGCGCCAGCAGACCAGGAAGGGTGAACACCGGGGAGCTGTTTTTT. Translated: CASRPGRVNTGELFF.

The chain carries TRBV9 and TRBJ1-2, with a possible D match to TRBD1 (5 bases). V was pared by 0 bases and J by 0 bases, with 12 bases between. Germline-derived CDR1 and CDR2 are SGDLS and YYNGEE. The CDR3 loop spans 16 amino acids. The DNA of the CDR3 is TGTGCCAGCAGCGTAGGGGGGACCCAGGCTAACTATGGCTACACCTTC. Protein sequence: CASSVGGTQANYGYTF.

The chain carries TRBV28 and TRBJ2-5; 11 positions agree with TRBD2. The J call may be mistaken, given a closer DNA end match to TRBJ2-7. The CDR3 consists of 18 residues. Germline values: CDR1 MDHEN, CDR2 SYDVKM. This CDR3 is CASSRGTSGIVGSYEQYF. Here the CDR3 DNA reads TGTGCCAGCAGCCGCGGGACTAGCGGTATAGTGGGCTCCTACGAGCAGTACTTC.

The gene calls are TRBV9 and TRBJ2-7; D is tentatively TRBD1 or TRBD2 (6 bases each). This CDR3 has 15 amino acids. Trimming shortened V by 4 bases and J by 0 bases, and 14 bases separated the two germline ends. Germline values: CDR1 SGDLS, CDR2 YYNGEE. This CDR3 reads CASSHSRGPSYEQYF. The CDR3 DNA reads TGTGCCAGCAGCCACTCCCGGGGGCCCTCCTACGAGCAGTACTTC.

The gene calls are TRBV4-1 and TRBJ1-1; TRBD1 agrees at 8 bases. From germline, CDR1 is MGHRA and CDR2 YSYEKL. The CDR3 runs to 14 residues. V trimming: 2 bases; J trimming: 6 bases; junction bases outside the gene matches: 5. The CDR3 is CASSQTTGVPEAFF. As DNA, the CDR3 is TGCGCCAGCAGCCAAACGACAGGGGTCCCTGAAGCTTTCTTT.

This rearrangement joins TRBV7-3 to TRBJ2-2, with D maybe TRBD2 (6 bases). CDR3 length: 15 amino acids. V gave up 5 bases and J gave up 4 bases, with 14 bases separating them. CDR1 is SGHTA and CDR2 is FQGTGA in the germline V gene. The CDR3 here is CASSVFGGSTGELFF. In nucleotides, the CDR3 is TGTGCCAGCAGCGTATTCGGGGGTAGCACCGGGGAGCTGTTTTTT.

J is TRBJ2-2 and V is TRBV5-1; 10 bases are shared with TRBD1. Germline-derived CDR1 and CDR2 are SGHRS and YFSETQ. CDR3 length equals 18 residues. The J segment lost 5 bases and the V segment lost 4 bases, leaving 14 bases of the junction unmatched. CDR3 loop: CASSRIILDRGRTGELFF. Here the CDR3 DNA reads TGCGCCAGCAGCAGAATTATTTTAGACAGGGGGCGAACCGGGGAGCTGTTTTTT.